What follows are 15 T cell receptor beta chains derived from one specimen sequenced in a study of blood T cell repertoires in COVID-19. Method: immunoSEQ multiplex PCR; TCRdb's copy keeps in-frame clones and lacks some. Of just under 350,000 clones in the sample, about 86% were seen once. Sequencing was performed on peripheral blood. These receptors were obtained from a man aged 25 to 45 with active or convalescent COVID-19.

This rearrangement joins TRBV7-9 to TRBJ2-3; D is ambiguous. CDR1 SEHNR and CDR2 FQNEAQ come from the germline V gene (reference sequence). Between the trimmed V and J ends, which lost 3 bases and 3 bases, there was a span of 19 bases. The CDR3 is made up of 17 amino acids. The CDR3, as DNA: TGTGCCAGCAGCTTGCCGCCCCTGGTCCCCCGGACAGATACGCAGTATTTT. Its protein product is CASSLPPLVPRTDTQYF.

The rearrangement links TRBV30 to TRBJ1-1; 7 positions match TRBD1. Germline CDR1 reads GTSNPN; CDR2 reads SVGIG (reference sequence). This CDR3 region has 12 residues. Trimming at V came to 0 bases and at J to 5 bases, leaving 0 bases not matched to a gene. The CDR3 region is CAWSVDRTEAFF. In nucleotides, the CDR3 is TGTGCCTGGAGTGTGGACAGGACTGAAGCTTTCTTT.

The gene calls are TRBV28 and TRBJ1-2; 9 bases align to TRBD1. The CDR3 is made up of 14 amino acids. The trim removed 3 bases at V and 2 bases at J, leaving 1 base unmatched. CDR1 and CDR2 from the germline V gene are MDHEN and SYDVKM. Here the CDR3 reads CASSFTGGNYGYTF. The CDR3 DNA is TGTGCCAGCAGTTTTACAGGGGGCAACTATGGCTACACCTTC.

This CDR3 is CATSGDERGLAGYSYEQYF. CDR3 nucleotide sequence: TGTGCCACCAGTGGGGACGAGCGCGGACTAGCGGGATACTCCTACGAGCAGTACTTC. This chain connects TRBV24-1 to TRBJ2-7; 12 nucleotides agree with TRBD2. This CDR3 region has 19 residues. V gave up 5 bases and J gave up 0 bases; unmatched junction bases: 13. CDR1 is KGHDR and CDR2 is SFDVKD in the germline V gene.

This clone was counted between two and nine times. The gene calls are TRBV6-2 or TRBV6-3 and TRBJ1-1; the D is unclear. In germline, CDR1 is MNHEY, CDR2 SVGEGT. The germline V and J ends were trimmed by 4 bases and 4 bases, with 4 bases remaining between them. This CDR3 is built from 11 residues. The CDR3 sequence is CASSFFTEAFF. Written as DNA, the CDR3 is TGTGCCAGCAGTTTCTTCACTGAAGCTTTCTTT.

This clone was counted between two and nine times. The chain recombines TRBV3-1 (or the pseudogene TRBV3-2) with TRBJ1-6; D gene ambiguous. CDR1 and CDR2 from the germline V gene are LGHDT and YNNKEL (reference sequence). V lost 4 bases to trimming and J lost 10 bases, with 8 bases between them. This CDR3 has 12 amino acids. The CDR3: CASSLTGSPLHF. The CDR3 region has the DNA TGTGCCAGCAGCCTGACGGGGTCACCCCTCCACTTT.

The gene calls are TRBV19 and TRBJ2-5; TRBD2 matches at 11 bases. V shed 10 bases and J 5 bases; nucleotides not matched to a gene: 12. Germline CDR1 reads LNHDA; CDR2 reads SQIVND (reference sequence). The CDR3 is made up of 15 amino acids. The DNA for the CDR3 is TGTGCCACCTCACCTACTAGCGGGAGAGGGGAGACCCAGTACTTC. This codes for CATSPTSGRGETQYF. The entire variable domain, with the rest obtained from reference TRBV19 and TRBJ2-5, is as follows: DGGITQSPKYLFRKEGQNVTLSCEQNLNHDAMYWYRQDPGQGLRLIYYSQIVNDFQKGDIAEGYSVSREKKESFPLTVTSAQKNPTAFYLCATSPTSGRGETQYFGPGTRLLVL.

This clone was counted only a few times. The chain has TRBV19 and TRBJ2-7; 11 bases agree with TRBD2. Germline lookup yields CDR1 LNHDA and CDR2 SQIVND (reference sequence). This CDR3 is built from 16 residues. The trim removed 2 bases at V and 6 bases at J, leaving 9 bases unmatched. CDR3 DNA: TGTGCCAGTAGTATAAGTGGTCTAGCGGGAGGTCTCGAGCAGTACTTC. Translated, it gives CASSISGLAGGLEQYF. Variable domain in full (rest from reference TRBV19 and TRBJ2-7): DGGITQSPKYLFRKEGQNVTLSCEQNLNHDAMYWYRQDPGQGLRLIYYSQIVNDFQKGDIAEGYSVSREKKESFPLTVTSAQKNPTAFYLCASSISGLAGGLEQYFGPGTRLTVT.

J is TRBJ1-5 and V is TRBV7-2; D is uncertain. Trimming stripped 3 bases from V and 3 bases from J, with 9 bases between. This CDR3 is 14 amino acids long. CDR1 and CDR2 from the germline V gene are SGHTA and FQGNSA. The CDR3 DNA follows: TGTGCCAGCAGCTTTGGGGAGCTCAATCAGCCCCAGCATTTT. Protein product: CASSFGELNQPQHF.

The chain recombines TRBV5-4 with TRBJ2-7; 10 bases agree with TRBD2. The CDR3 totals 15 residues. V shed 3 bases and J 2 bases; nucleotides not matched to a gene: 5. The germline CDR1 and CDR2 sequences are SGHNT and YYREEE (reference sequence). The CDR3 protein is CASSYGTSETYEQYF. CDR3 nucleotide sequence: TGTGCCAGCAGCTACGGGACTAGCGAGACCTACGAGCAGTACTTC.

The rearrangement uses TRBV7-2 and TRBJ1-1; no clear D gene. This CDR3 has 14 amino acids. The V end was cut by 1 base, the J end by 0 bases, with 6 bases between. The germline CDR1 and CDR2 sequences are SGHTA and FQGNSA. This CDR3 is CASSLGRMNTEAFF. In DNA form, the CDR3 reads TGTGCCAGCAGCTTAGGGCGGATGAACACTGAAGCTTTCTTT.

The chain carries TRBV9 and TRBJ2-3; D might be TRBD2 (5 bases). V lost 0 bases to trimming and J lost 2 bases, with 10 bases between them. Germline CDR1 and CDR2: SGDLS and YYNGEE. This CDR3 region has 15 residues. CDR3 in amino acids: CASSVDGVVTDTQYF. The CDR3 DNA reads TGTGCCAGCAGCGTAGACGGGGTGGTCACAGATACGCAGTATTTT.

The rearrangement joins TRBV5-1 to TRBJ2-7, with D perhaps matching TRBD2 (5 bases). The CDR3 is 17 residues long. Per germline, CDR1 SGHRS and CDR2 YFSETQ. Trimming left V 4 bases short and J 0 bases short, with 20 bases between. The CDR3 coding sequence is TGCGCCAGCAGCGCCTCTTCCTCGGGGATTAGCTCCTACGAGCAGTACTTC. It translates to CASSASSSGISSYEQYF.

The chain uses TRBV27 and TRBJ2-3; 11 bases agree with TRBD2. The CDR3 is made up of 16 amino acids. CDR1 and CDR2 (germline): MNHEY, SMNVEV (reference sequence). With 2 bases clipped from V and 4 bases from J, the junction kept 5 bases outside the gene matches. The CDR3 coding sequence is TGTGCCAGCAGTTTAATGGGACTAGCGGTCCCAGATACGCAGTATTTT. Protein sequence: CASSLMGLAVPDTQYF.

J is TRBJ1-2 and V is TRBV9; 10 nucleotides match TRBD1. This CDR3 is 15 amino acids long. Germline CDR1 SGDLS, CDR2 YYNGEE. Trimming took 3 bases from V and 3 from J; bases not matched to a gene: 5. Here the CDR3 reads CASSARQGADYGYTF. CDR3 DNA sequence: TGTGCCAGCAGCGCCAGACAGGGGGCCGACTATGGCTACACCTTC.